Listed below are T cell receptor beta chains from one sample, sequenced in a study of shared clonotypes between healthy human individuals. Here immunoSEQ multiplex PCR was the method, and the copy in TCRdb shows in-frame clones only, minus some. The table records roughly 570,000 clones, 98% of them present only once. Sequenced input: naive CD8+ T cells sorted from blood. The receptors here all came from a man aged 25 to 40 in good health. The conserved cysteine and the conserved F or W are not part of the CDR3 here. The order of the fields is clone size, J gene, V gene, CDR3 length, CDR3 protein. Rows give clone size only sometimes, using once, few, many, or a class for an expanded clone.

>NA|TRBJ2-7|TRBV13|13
ASSQGGDLIYEQY
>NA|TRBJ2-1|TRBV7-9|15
ASSLEGGPSSYNEQF
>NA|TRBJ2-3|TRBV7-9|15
ASSLSSAGGITDTQY
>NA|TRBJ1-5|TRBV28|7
ASGQPQH
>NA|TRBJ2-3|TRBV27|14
ASSLLLAGGADTQY
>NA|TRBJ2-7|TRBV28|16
ASSLSGFRDRSSYEQY
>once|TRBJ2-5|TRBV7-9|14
ASSWNLGRLQETQY
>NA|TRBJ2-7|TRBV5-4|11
ASSPDLSYEQY
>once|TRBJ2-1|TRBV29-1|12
SVSGTSVSNEQF
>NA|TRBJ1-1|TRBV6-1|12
ASSEEGGGKKAF
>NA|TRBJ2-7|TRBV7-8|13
ASSLLGVVSYEQY
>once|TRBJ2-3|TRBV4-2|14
ASSLSGREAPDTQY
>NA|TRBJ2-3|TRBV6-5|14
ASSYSSGRGTDTQY
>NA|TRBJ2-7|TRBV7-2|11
ASSFGGGDEQY
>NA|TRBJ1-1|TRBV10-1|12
ASSSSGMNTEAF
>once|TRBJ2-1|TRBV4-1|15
ASSHLGAGLMDNEQF
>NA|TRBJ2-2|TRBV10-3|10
AISELSGELF
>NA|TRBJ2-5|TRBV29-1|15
SVEGGTGLGAIETQY
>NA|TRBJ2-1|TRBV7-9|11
ASSPGVGYEQF
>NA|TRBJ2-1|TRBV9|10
ASSSGSNEQF
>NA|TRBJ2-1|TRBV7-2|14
ASSETGVGSYNEQF
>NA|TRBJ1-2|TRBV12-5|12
ASGHQGYNYGYT